One T cell receptor (beta chain) is described in this entry. The data were obtained in a study of blood T cell repertoires in COVID-19. Overall study: PBMCs, B-cell-depleted T cells, or T cells provided the cDNA or gDNA that made up the material.

Per the authors' pipeline: Amplifying reference gene primers gave estimates of nucleated cell counts. Clones were read by immunoSEQ multiplex PCR, and TCRdb kept only the in-frame ones, dropping some. D and trimming come from the DNA, and the V and J calls and clone size come from that table. The table has some 270,000 clones, around 85% seen once. Between the trimmed V and J ends, which lost 2 bases and 0 bases, there was a span of 23 bases. The CDR3 length is 19 residues. Per the germline V gene, CDR1 is SGDLS and CDR2 is YYNGEE. Material for sequencing was PBMCs or T cells enriched from blood (not recorded which). This TCR came from a woman under 40 who had recovered from COVID-19. The V gene is TRBV9, the J gene TRBJ1-1; the D is unclear. The CDR3 here is CASSVTSGPRQILNTEAFF. In DNA form, the CDR3 reads TGTGCCAGCAGCGTCACATCAGGCCCCAGGCAGATACTGAACACTGAAGCTTTCTTT.